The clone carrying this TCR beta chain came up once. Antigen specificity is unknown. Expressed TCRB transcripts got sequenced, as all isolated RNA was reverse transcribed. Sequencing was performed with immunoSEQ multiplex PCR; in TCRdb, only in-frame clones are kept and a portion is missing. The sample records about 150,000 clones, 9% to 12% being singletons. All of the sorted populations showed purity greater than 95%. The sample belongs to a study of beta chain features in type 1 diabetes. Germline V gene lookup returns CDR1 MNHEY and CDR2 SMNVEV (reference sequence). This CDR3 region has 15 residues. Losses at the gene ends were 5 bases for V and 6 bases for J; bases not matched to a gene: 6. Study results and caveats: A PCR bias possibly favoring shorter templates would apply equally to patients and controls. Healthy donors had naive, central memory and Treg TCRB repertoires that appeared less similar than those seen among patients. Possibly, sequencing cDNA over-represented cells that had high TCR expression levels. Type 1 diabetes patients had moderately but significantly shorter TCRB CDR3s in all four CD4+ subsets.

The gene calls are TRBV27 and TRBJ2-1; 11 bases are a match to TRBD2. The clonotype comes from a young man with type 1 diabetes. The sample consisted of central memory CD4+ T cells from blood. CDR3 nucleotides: TGTGCCAGCAGTAACCTAGCGGGAGGTCGCAATGAGCAGTTCTTC. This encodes CASSNLAGGRNEQFF.